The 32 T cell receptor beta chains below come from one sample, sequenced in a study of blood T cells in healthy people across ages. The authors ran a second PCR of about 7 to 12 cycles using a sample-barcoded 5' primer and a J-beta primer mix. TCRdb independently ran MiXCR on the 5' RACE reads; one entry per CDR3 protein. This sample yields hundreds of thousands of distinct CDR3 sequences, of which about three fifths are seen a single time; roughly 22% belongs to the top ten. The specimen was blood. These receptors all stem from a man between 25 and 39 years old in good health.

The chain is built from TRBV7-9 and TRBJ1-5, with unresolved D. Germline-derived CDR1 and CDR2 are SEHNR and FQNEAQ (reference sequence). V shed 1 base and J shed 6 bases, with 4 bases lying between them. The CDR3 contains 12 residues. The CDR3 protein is CASSLDSQPQHF. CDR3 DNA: TGTGCCAGCAGCTTAGATTCTCAGCCCCAGCATTTT.

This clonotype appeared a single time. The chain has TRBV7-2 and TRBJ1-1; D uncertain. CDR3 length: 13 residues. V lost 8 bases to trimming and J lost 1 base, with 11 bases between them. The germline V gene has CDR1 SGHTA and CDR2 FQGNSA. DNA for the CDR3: TGTGCCAGCGGTTCGAGGGAGAACACTGAAGCTTTCTTT. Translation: CASGSRENTEAFF.

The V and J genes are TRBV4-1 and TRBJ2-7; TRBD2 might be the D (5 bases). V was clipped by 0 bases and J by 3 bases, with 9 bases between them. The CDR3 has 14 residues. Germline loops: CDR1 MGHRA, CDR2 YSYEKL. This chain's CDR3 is CASSQEPGYYEQYF. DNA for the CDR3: TGCGCCAGCAGCCAAGAGCCGGGGTACTACGAGCAGTACTTC.

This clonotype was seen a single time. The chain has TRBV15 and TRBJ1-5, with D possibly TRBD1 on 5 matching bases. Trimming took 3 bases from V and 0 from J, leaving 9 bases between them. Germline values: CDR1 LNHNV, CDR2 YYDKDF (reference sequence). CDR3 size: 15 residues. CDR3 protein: CATSRFDSSNQPQHF. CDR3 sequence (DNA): TGTGCCACCAGCAGGTTTGACAGTAGCAATCAGCCCCAGCATTTT.

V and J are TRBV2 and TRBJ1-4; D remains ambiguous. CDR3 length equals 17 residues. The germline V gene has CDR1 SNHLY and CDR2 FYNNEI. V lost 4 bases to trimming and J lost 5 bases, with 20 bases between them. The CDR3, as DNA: TGTGCCAGCAGTGGACCCCCGTTTGGGCCGCAGAATGAAAAACTGTTTTTT. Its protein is CASSGPPFGPQNEKLFF.

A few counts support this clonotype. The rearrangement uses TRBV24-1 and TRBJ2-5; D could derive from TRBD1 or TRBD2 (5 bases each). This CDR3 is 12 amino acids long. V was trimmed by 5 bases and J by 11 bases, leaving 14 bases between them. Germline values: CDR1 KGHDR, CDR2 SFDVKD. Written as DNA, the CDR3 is TGTGCCACCAGTGCTGGGGGTTGGAAGCAGTACTTC. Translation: CATSAGGWKQYF.

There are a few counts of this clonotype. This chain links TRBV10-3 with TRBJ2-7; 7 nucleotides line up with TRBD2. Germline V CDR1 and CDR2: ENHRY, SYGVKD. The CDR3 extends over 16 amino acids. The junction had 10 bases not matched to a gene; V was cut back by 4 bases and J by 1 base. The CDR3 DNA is TGTGCCATCAGTGTAAGCGTGGCTAGCGGATCCTACGAGCAGTACTTC. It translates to CAISVSVASGSYEQYF.

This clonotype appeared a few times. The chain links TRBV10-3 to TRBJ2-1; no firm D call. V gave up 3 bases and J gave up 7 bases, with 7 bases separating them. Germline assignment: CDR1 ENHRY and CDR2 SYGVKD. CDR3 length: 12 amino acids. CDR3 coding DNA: TGTGCCATCAGTGAAACCGAGAATGAGCAGTTCTTC. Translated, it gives CAISETENEQFF.

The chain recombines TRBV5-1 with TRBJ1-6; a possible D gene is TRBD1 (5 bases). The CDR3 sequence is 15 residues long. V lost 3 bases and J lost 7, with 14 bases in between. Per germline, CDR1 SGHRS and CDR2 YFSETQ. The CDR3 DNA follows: TGCGCCAGCAGCTCATCGGGGCTCAGAAATTCACCCCTCCACTTT. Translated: CASSSSGLRNSPLHF.

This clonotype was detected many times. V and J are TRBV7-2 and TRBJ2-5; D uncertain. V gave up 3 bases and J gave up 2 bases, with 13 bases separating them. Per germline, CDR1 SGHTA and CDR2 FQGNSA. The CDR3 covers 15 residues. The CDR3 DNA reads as TGTGCCAGCAGCTTGATGGGTGGGCGTCAAGAGACCCAGTACTTC. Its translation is CASSLMGGRQETQYF.

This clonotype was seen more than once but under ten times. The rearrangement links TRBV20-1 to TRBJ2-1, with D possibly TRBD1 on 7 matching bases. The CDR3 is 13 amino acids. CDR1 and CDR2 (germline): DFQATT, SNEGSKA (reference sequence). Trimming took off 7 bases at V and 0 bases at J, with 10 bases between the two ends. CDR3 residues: CSGGDSSYNEQFF. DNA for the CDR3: TGCAGTGGGGGGGACAGCTCCTACAATGAGCAGTTCTTC.

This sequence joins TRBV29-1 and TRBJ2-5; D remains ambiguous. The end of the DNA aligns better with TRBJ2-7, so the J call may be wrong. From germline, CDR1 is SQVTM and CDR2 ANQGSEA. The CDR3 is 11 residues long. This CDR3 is CSVAWEGEQYF. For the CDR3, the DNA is TGCAGCGTTGCCTGGGAAGGCGAGCAGTACTTC.

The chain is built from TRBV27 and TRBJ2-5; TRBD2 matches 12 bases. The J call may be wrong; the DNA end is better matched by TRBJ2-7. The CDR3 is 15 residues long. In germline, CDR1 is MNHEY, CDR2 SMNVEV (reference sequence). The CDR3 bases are TGTGCCAGCGGGAGACTAGCGGGAGATAGGTACGAGCAGTACTTC. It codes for CASGRLAGDRYEQYF.

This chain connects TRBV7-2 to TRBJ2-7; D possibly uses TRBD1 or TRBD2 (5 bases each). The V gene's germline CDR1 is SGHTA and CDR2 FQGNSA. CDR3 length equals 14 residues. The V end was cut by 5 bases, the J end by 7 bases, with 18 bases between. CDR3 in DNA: TGTGCCAGCAGCGCTCCGGGACCCGATAAGGAGCAGTACTTC. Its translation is CASSAPGPDKEQYF.

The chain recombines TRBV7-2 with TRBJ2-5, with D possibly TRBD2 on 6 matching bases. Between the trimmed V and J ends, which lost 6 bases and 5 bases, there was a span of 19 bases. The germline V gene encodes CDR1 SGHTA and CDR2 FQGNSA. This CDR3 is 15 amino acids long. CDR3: CASRRDLWSGETQYF. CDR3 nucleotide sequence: TGTGCCAGCAGGCGGGACCTTTGGAGCGGGGAGACCCAGTACTTC.

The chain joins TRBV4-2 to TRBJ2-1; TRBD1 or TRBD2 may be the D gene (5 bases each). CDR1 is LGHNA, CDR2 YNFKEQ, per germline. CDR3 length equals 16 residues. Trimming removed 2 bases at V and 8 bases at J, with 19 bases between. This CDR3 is CASSQNPGPTTHEQFF. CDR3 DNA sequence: TGTGCCAGCAGCCAAAATCCGGGACCGACGACCCATGAGCAGTTCTTC.

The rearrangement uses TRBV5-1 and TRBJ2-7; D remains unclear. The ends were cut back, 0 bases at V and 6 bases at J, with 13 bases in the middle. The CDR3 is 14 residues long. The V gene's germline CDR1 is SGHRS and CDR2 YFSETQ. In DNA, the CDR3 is TGCGCCAGCAGCTTGGGGCTAGACCTTTGCGAGCAGTACTTC. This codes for CASSLGLDLCEQYF. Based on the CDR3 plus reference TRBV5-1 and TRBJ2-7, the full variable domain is KAGVTQTPRYLIKTRGQQVTLSCSPISGHRSVSWYQQTPGQGLQFLFEYFSETQRNKGNFPGRFSGRQFSNSRSEMNVSTLELGDSALYLCASSLGLDLCEQYFGPGTRLTVT.

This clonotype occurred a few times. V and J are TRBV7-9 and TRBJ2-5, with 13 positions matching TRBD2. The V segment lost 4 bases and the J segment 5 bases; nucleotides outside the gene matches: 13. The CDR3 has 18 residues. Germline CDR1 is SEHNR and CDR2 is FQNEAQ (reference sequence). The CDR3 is CASSSGTSGNPLRETQYF. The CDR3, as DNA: TGTGCCAGCAGCTCCGGGACTAGCGGGAACCCACTCCGGGAGACCCAGTACTTC.

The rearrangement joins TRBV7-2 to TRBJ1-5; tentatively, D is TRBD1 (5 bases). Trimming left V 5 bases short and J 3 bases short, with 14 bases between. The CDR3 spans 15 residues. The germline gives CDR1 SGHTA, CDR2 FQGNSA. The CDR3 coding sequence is TGTGCCAGCAGCCCGATGGGAGGGGCCAATCAGCCCCAGCATTTT. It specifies CASSPMGGANQPQHF.

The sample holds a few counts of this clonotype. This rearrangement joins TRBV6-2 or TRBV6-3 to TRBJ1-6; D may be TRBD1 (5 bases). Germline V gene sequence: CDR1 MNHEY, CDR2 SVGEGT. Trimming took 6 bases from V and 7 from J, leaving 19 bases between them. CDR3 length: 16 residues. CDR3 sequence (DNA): TGTGCCAGCAGACGGCCAGGGCCTCTTACAAATTCACCCCTCCACTTT. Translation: CASRRPGPLTNSPLHF.

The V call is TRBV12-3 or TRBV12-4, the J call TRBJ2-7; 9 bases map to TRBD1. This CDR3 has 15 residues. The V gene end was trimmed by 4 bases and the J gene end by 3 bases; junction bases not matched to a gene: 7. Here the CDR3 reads CASSSGQGGVYEQYF. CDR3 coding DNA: TGTGCCAGCAGTTCGGGACAGGGTGGGGTCTACGAGCAGTACTTC.

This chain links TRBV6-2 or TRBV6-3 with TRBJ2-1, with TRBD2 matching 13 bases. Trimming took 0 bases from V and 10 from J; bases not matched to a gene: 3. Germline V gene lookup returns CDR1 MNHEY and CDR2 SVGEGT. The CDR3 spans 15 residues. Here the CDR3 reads CASSYSGLAGVEQFF. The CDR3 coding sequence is TGTGCCAGCAGTTACTCTGGACTAGCGGGGGTGGAGCAGTTCTTC.

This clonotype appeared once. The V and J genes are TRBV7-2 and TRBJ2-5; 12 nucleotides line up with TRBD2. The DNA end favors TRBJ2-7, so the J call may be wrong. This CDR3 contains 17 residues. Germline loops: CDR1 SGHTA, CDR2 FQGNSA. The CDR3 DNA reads TGTGCCAGCAGCTTAGCGGAGACTAGCGGGAGAACGTACGAGCAGTACTTC. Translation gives CASSLAETSGRTYEQYF.

The DNA of the CDR3 is TGCGCCAGCAGCTGGACAGGGGGCGTGGGTGCAGATACGCAGTATTTT. Encoded protein: CASSWTGGVGADTQYF. This chain links TRBV5-1 with TRBJ2-3; 11 bases match TRBD1. Losses at the gene ends were 3 bases for V and 4 bases for J; bases not matched to a gene: 7. This CDR3 spans 16 amino acids. CDR1 and CDR2 (germline): SGHRS, YFSETQ.

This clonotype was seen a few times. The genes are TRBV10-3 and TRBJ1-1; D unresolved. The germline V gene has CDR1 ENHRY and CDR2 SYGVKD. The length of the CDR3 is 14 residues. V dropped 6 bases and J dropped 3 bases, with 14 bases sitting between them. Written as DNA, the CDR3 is TGTGCCATCAGAACGGTGAGCGTGGACACTGAAGCTTTCTTT. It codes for CAIRTVSVDTEAFF.

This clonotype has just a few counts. DNA for the CDR3: TGTGCCAGCAGTTTCGGAGGACAGGGGTTAAATCAGCCCCAGCATTTT. This sequence encodes CASSFGGQGLNQPQHF. The V call is TRBV28, the J call TRBJ1-5; 9 positions agree with TRBD1. The CDR3 runs to 16 residues. The ends lost 3 bases at V and 4 bases at J; junction bases unmatched: 7. CDR1 is MDHEN, CDR2 SYDVKM, per germline.

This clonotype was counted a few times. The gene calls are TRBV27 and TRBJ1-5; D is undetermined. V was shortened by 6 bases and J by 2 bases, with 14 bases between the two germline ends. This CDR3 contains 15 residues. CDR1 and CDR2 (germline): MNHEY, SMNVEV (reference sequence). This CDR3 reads CASSPRWNGNQPQHF. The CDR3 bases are TGTGCCAGCAGCCCGAGGTGGAACGGCAATCAGCCCCAGCATTTT.

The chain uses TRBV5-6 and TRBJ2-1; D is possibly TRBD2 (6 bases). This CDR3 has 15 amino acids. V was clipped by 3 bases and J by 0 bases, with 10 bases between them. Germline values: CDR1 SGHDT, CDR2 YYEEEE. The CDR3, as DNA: TGTGCCAGCAGCTCCGGGACTCTCTCCTACAATGAGCAGTTCTTC. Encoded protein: CASSSGTLSYNEQFF.

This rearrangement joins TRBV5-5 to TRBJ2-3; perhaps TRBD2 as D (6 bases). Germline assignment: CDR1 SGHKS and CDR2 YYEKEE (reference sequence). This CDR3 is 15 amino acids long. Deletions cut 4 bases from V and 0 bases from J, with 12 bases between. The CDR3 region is CASSVRSGSTDTQYF. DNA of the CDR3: TGTGCCAGCAGCGTCCGCAGCGGGAGCACAGATACGCAGTATTTT.

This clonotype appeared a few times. This CDR3 reads CASGVATITYEQYF. The CDR3 nucleotides are TGTGCTAGTGGTGTGGCCACAATAACCTACGAGCAGTACTTC. The chain joins TRBV12-5 to TRBJ2-7; no clear D gene. This CDR3 is 14 amino acids long. Per germline, CDR1 LGHNT and CDR2 FRNRAP. Between the trimmed V and J ends, which lost 5 bases and 2 bases, there was a span of 13 bases.

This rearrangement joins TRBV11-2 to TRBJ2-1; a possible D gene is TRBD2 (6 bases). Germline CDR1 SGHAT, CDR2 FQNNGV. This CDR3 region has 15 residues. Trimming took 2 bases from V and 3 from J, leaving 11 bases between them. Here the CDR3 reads CASSLYSGFYNEQFF. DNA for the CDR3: TGTGCCAGCAGCTTATATAGCGGATTCTACAATGAGCAGTTCTTC. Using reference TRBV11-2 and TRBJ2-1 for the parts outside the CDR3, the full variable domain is EAGVAQSPRYKIIEKRQSVAFWCNPISGHATLYWYQQILGQGPKLLIQFQNNGVVDDSQLPKDRFSAERLKGVDSTLKIQPAKLEDSAVYLCASSLYSGFYNEQFFGPGTRLTVL.

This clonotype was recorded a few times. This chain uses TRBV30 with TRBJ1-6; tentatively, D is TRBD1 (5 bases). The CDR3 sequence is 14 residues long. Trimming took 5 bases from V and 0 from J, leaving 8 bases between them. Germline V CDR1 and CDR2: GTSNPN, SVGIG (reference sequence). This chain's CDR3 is CAWQGGSYNSPLHF. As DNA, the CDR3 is TGTGCCTGGCAGGGCGGCTCCTATAATTCACCCCTCCACTTT.